The text below deals with one TCR beta chain. Its antigen is currently not known. Base quality data are lacking; no much larger clone is found one base away. The source of the sample is a study of Ad26.COV2.S vaccination and SARS-CoV-2 variants (dated by TCRdb to the early 2020s). Regarding the complete study: The specificity and breadth of SARS-CoV-2-reactive T cell receptors after Ad26.COV2.S vaccination were assessed by TCRbeta repertoire sequencing. The TCR-sequenced set comprised around 30 samples: some 20 Ad26.COV2.S vaccine recipients, 5 placebo recipients and 8 SARS-CoV-2 convalescent individuals.

At the junction V is shortened by 0 bases and J by 7 bases, with 9 bases in between. CDR1 and CDR2 were assigned from the germline V gene as ENHRY and SYGVKD. The CDR3 has 13 amino acids, counting the end cysteine and phenylalanine. The retained sequence is limited to the CDR3, 39 bases, with the frame set at the first base. The time point tag for this specimen amounts to: individuals recovered from natural SARS-CoV-2 infection. TCRbeta CDR3 regions were sequenced with the immunoSEQ Assay. After extraction, genomic DNA underwent amplification by bias-controlled multiplex PCR, followed by high-throughput sequencing. The authors' pipeline ran thus. To quantify the absolute abundance of every unique TCRbeta CDR3 region, sequences were collapsed and filtered. T cell fraction was estimated by normalization of TCRbeta template counts to usable DNA, with usable DNA being measured through amplification of reference genes present in all nucleated cells. Repertoire TCRs were annotated as SARS-CoV-2-specific by exact matching of V gene, CDR3 amino acid sequence and J gene to a known reactive TCR set. The reference SARS-CoV-2 TCR set was derived from MIRA and filtered for enrichment in COVID-19-positive ImmuneCODE repertoires, a step that removed public or cross-reactive TCRs. Drawing on the MIRA antigens, annotated TCRs were analysed further at the level of specific ORF or position within ORF. Breadth was defined as annotated unique rearrangements over total unique productive rearrangements; depth was the summed frequency of those rearrangements. TCR breadth was compared between groups using two-sided Wilcoxon rank-sum tests. This is the immuneACCESS table as TCRdb keeps it, with only in-frame sequences that have V and J called. A part of the clones is gone; compared with another copy, unresolved V genes explain less than half, and the rest is unexplained. The D gene and trimming were derived from the DNA, and the V and J assignments and clone size from that table. The sample records roughly 180,000 clones, roughly 85% of which are singletons. The top ten clonotypes cover 5% to 6.5% of the sample.

General conclusions and limits of the study: After vaccination, spike-specific CD8+ and CD4+ T cell responses were reported to show substantial breadth. Comparable non-spike TCR breadth was observed between vaccine and placebo recipients, consistent with only spike being contained in the vaccine. It was noted by the authors that total T cell responses may have been underestimated by the TCR breadth and depth analyses. Higher spike-specific TCR breadth was observed in Ad26.COV2.S recipients than in placebo recipients (P = 0.0014).

This TCR was recovered from a human donor who had recovered from COVID-19. Recombination joined TRBV10-3 with TRBJ1-2, with TRBD1 as a weak D call on 6 bases. Material: peripheral blood, obtained after recovery from COVID-19. In nucleotides, the sequence is TGTGCCATCAGTGAGTCGACAGGTTTTGGCTACACCTTC. It encodes CAISESTGFGYTF.